The 7 T cell receptor beta chains given below trace back to one sample, sequenced in a study of CD4 T cells in relation to SARS-CoV-2 and coronaviruses. Sequencing was performed with immunoSEQ multiplex PCR; in TCRdb, only in-frame clones are kept and a portion is missing. In the table there are roughly 18,000 clones, 60% to 80% of which are singletons. Before the COVID-19 pandemic, during about 2011-2019, CD4+ T cells were taken from unexposed donors. The cells were cultured for 10 days before CD4+ T cells were isolated. Which antigens these TCRs recognize remains unknown. The sample consisted of CD4+ T cells from PBMCs, cultured in vitro. Source of these receptors: a human donor in good health.

V and J are TRBV27 and TRBJ2-2; 7 positions match TRBD2. The CDR3 length is 16 residues. J lost 4 bases, V lost 2 bases, and 7 bases had no gene match. Germline CDR1 MNHEY, CDR2 SMNVEV (reference sequence). CDR3 region: CASSLAGGSRTGELFF. The CDR3 bases are TGTGCCAGCAGTTTAGCAGGCGGGAGTCGCACCGGGGAGCTGTTTTTT.

The V call is TRBV6-1, the J call TRBJ2-3; 9 bases agree with TRBD2. The germline CDR1 and CDR2 sequences are MNHNS and SASEGT. J gave up 5 bases and V 0 bases, and 0 bases lay outside the gene matches. The CDR3 has 14 residues. The CDR3: CASSEASGRDTQYF. Written as DNA, the CDR3 is TGTGCCAGCAGTGAAGCTAGCGGGAGAGATACGCAGTATTTT.

This sequence joins TRBV19 and TRBJ2-1; weak D call: TRBD1 (6 bases). The V gene lost 3 bases and the J gene lost 10 bases, with 13 bases spanning the gap. The V gene's germline CDR1 is LNHDA and CDR2 SQIVND (reference sequence). This CDR3 has 13 amino acids. CDR3 DNA: TGTGCCAGTAGTATCAAACAGGGATGGGAGCAGTTCTTC. Encoded protein: CASSIKQGWEQFF.

This clone turned up a few times. This chain uses TRBV6-5 with TRBJ1-2; no firm D call. The CDR3 sequence is 13 residues long. Germline CDR1 reads MNHEY; CDR2 reads SVGAGI. Trimming pared 0 bases from V and 2 bases from J, leaving 4 bases between. Here the CDR3 DNA reads TGTGCCAGCAGTTACTCGTACAACTATGGCTACACCTTC. Protein sequence: CASSYSYNYGYTF.

Only a few counts were recorded for this clone. V and J are TRBV5-6 and TRBJ2-7; 7 bases map to TRBD2. The CDR3 has 15 residues. Looked up from germline, CDR1 is SGHDT and CDR2 is YYEEEE. The V gene end was trimmed by 1 base and the J gene end by 3 bases; junction bases not matched to a gene: 7. The DNA for the CDR3 is TGTGCCAGCAGCTTGAGATTTGGCGGGGGCTACGAGCAGTACTTC. Protein product: CASSLRFGGGYEQYF.

This chain connects TRBV28 to TRBJ2-7; 13 bases fit TRBD2. Germline values: CDR1 MDHEN, CDR2 SYDVKM. This CDR3 spans 15 amino acids. With 8 bases clipped from V and 0 bases from J, the junction kept 4 bases outside the gene matches. As DNA, the CDR3 is TGTGCCAGCGGGGGGACTAGCGGGGACTCCTACGAGCAGTACTTC. Its protein is CASGGTSGDSYEQYF.

The chain has TRBV25-1 and TRBJ1-2, with a possible D match to TRBD1 (5 bases). Germline V CDR1 and CDR2: MGHDK, SYGVNS. Trimming took off 4 bases at V and 5 bases at J, with 17 bases between the two ends. The CDR3 length is 15 residues. The CDR3 sequence: CASSATGTVPYGYTF. CDR3 nucleotides: TGTGCCAGCAGTGCAACCGGGACCGTACCTTATGGCTACACCTTC.